This is a list of T cell receptor beta chains from one sample in a study of control samples from healthy donors and cancer patients. The data were produced by immunoSEQ multiplex PCR, yet TCRdb's version contains in-frame clones alone and is incomplete. This sample has approximately 97,000 clones, with roughly 90% found just once. The source material was blood. The origin of the receptors is a human donor in good health. The donor label of this sample is uncertain. CDR3s include the opening cysteine and the closing phenylalanine or tryptophan. A D gene is named only where the DNA matches it firmly. Clone sizes are given selectively: once, few, many, or a class where the clone is expanded.

TRBV30	.	.	TRBJ1-5	TGTGCCTGGAGTCCCTCAGGGTCCCACAATCAGCCCCAGCATTTT	CAWSPSGSHNQPQHF
TRBV3-1/TRBV3-2	.	TRBD2	TRBJ2-3	TGTGCCAGCAGCCAAGTCTCAGCGGGGGGGGATACGCAGTATTTT	CASSQVSAGGDTQYF
TRBV15	.	.	TRBJ1-5	TGTGCCACCAGACGGGGGAATCAGCCCCAGCATTTT	CATRRGNQPQHF
TRBV28	.	.	TRBJ1-1	TGTGCCAGCAGTACGGAGATAGGGCCCCGGGGAGCTTTCTTT	CASSTEIGPRGAFF
TRBV19	.	TRBD1	TRBJ2-6	TGTGCCAGTACCCCGGGCGGCAGGGGGAGCACTGGGGCCAACGTCCTGACTTTC	CASTPGGRGSTGANVLTF
TRBV5-5	.	TRBD1	TRBJ2-1	TGTGCCAGCAGCCGCGGCGACACAGGGGGTGGTTACAATGAGCAGTTCTTC	CASSRGDTGGGYNEQFF
TRBV5-5	.	.	TRBJ1-1	TGTGCCAGCAGCTTGTACGGGGCCCTGAACACTGAAGCTTTCTTT	CASSLYGALNTEAFF
TRBV14	.	.	TRBJ1-4	TGTGCCAGCAGCCGGACGGGGGGAGGTGAAAAACTGTTTTTT	CASSRTGGGEKLFF
TRBV6-5	once	.	TRBJ2-3	TGTGCCAGCAATTTACAGGGAGGGAGGACAGATACGCAGTATTTT	CASNLQGGRTDTQYF
TRBV6-1	.	.	TRBJ1-2	TGTGCCAGCAGTGAAGACAGGGTTCTATTTTATGGCTACACCTTC	CASSEDRVLFYGYTF
TRBV5-1	.	.	TRBJ1-1	TGCGCCAGCAGCCCCGGACCCACGAACACTGAAGCTTTCTTT	CASSPGPTNTEAFF
TRBV5-1	.	.	TRBJ2-3	TGCGCCAGCAGCATAGGGACAAGTTTGGGTACGCAGTATTTT	CASSIGTSLGTQYF
TRBV12-3/TRBV12-4	.	.	TRBJ2-7	TGTGCCAGCAGTTTAAGTGGCGAGCAGTACTTC	CASSLSGEQYF
TRBV5-1	.	TRBD1	TRBJ1-2	TGCGCCAGCAGCTTACCGCCGGGACAGGGGGCGAGTGGCTACACCTTC	CASSLPPGQGASGYTF
TRBV7-2	once	.	TRBJ2-2	TGTGCCAGCAGCCCCCCCGTGAACACCGGGGAGCTGTTTTTT	CASSPPVNTGELFF
TRBV7-8	.	.	TRBJ2-7	TGTGCCAGCAGCCGTGAGGGCGTACGGGGCGAGCAGTACTTC	CASSREGVRGEQYF
TRBV6-5	.	.	TRBJ2-7	TGTGCCAGCAGTCGACCGACGCAAACCTACGAGCAGTACTTC	CASSRPTQTYEQYF
TRBV28	.	.	TRBJ1-6	TGTGCCAGCAGTTCGGGGAGCCCCTATAATTCACCCCTCCACTTT	CASSSGSPYNSPLHF
TRBV14	.	TRBD1	TRBJ1-2	TGTGCCAGCAGCCAGAAAATGGGGACAGGGTGGATCTATGGCTACACCTTC	CASSQKMGTGWIYGYTF
TRBV6-6	once	TRBD1	TRBJ2-5	TGTGCCAGCAGTTTTTTACAGGGGGTCCAAGAGACCCAGTACTTC	CASSFLQGVQETQYF
TRBV21-1	once	.	TRBJ2-7	TGTGCCAGCACAGACATAAATGGGTACTTC	CASTDINGYF
TRBV19	.	TRBD2	TRBJ2-7	TGTGCCAGTGGCTCTAGCGGCTACGAGCAGTACTTC	CASGSSGYEQYF
TRBV27	.	.	TRBJ1-2	TGTGCCAGCTGGACCTCCGATGCGAATGGCTACACCTTC	CASWTSDANGYTF
TRBV4-1	.	.	TRBJ2-2	TGCGCCAGCAGCCAAGTTATGGGGGTCGGGGAGCTGTTTTTT	CASSQVMGVGELFF
TRBV5-1	.	.	TRBJ1-1	TGCGCCAGCAGCTTGTATCAGGGAGGGACGACTGAAGCTTTCTTT	CASSLYQGGTTEAFF
TRBV19	.	TRBD1	TRBJ1-1	TGTGCCAGTAGTGTCCGGGACAGGGGATATGAGACTGAAGCTTTCTTT	CASSVRDRGYETEAFF
TRBV24-1	once	.	TRBJ2-1	TGTGCCACCAGTGATTTACGGGACCCGGCCTTCAATGAGCAGTTCTTC	CATSDLRDPAFNEQFF